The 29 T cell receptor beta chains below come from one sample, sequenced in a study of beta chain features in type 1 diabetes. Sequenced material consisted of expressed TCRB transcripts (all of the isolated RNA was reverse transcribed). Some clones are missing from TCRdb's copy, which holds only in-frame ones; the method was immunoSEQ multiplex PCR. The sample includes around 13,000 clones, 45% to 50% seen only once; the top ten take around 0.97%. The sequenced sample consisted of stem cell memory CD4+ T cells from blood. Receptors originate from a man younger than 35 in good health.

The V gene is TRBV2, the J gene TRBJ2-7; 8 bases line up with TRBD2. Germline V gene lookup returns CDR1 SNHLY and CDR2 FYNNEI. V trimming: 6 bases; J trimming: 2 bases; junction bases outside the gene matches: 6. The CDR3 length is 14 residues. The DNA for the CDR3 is TGTGCCAGCAGGGCGGGACTAGGAGCCTACGAGCAGTACTTC. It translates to CASRAGLGAYEQYF.

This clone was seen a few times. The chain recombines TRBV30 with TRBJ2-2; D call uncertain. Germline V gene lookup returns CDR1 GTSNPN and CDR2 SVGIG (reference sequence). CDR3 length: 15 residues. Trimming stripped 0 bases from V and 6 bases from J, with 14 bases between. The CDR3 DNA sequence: TGTGCCTGGAGTGTAGCTCCACAGTTCTCCGGGGAGCTGTTTTTT. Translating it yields CAWSVAPQFSGELFF.

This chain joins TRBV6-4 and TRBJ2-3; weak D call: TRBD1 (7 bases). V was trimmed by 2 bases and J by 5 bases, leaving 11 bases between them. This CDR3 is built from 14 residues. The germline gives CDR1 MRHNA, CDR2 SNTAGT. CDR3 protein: CASSDQGGRDTQYF. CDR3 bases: TGTGCCAGCAGTGACCAGGGGGGAAGAGATACGCAGTATTTT.

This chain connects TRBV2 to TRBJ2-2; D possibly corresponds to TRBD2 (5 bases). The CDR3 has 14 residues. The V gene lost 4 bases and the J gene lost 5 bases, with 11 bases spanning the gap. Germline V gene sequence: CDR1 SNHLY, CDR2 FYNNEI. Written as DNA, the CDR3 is TGTGCCAGCAGTGTTAGTCTAGCAACCGGGGAGCTGTTTTTT. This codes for CASSVSLATGELFF.

The CDR3 region is CAWNLFTANTGELFF. CDR3 coding DNA: TGTGCCTGGAACCTCTTTACAGCGAACACCGGGGAGCTGTTTTTT. The chain is built from TRBV30 and TRBJ2-2; D unresolved. Trimming removed 4 bases at V and 0 bases at J, with 12 bases between. The germline V gene has CDR1 GTSNPN and CDR2 SVGIG (reference sequence). CDR3 length equals 15 residues.

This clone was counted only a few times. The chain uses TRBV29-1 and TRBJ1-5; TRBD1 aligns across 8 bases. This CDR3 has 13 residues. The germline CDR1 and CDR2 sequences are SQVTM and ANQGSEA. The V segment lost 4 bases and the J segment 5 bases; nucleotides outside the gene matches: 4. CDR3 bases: TGCAGCGTTGCCGGACAGGGAGATCAGCCCCAGCATTTT. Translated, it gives CSVAGQGDQPQHF.

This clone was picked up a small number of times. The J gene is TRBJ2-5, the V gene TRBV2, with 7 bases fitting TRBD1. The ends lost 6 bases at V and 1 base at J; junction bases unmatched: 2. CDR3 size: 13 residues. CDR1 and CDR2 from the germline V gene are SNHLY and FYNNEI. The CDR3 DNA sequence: TGTGCCAGCAGAAACAGGGGCCAAGAGACCCAGTACTTC. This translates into CASRNRGQETQYF.

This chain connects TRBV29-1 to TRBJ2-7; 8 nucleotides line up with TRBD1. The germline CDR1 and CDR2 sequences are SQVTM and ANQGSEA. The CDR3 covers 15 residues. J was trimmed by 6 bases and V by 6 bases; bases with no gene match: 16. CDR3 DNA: TGCAGCGTCCTACCGGGGCTACAGGGGGAAGGCGAGCAGTACTTC. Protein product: CSVLPGLQGEGEQYF.

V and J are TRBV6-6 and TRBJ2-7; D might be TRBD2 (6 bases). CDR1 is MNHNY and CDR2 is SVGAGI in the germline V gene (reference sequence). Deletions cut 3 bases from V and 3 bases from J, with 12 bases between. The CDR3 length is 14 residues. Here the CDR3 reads CASSYTGGIYEQYF. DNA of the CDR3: TGTGCCAGCAGTTATACCGGGGGTATCTACGAGCAGTACTTC.

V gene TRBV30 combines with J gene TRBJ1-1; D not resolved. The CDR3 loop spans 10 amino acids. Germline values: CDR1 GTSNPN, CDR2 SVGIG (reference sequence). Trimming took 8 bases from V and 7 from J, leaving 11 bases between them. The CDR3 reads CASGQLEAFF. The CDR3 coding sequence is TGTGCCAGTGGGCAGCTTGAAGCTTTCTTT.

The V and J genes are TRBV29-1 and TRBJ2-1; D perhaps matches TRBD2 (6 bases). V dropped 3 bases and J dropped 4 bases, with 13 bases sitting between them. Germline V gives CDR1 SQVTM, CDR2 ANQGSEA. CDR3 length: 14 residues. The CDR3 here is CSVESGLTYNEQFF. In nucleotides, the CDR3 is TGCAGCGTTGAGAGCGGGCTTACGTACAATGAGCAGTTCTTC.

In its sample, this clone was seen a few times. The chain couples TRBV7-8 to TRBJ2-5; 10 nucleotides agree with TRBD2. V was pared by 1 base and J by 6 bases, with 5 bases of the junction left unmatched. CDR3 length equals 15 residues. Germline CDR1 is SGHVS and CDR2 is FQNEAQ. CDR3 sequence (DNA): TGTGCCAGCAGCTTAGGGACTAGCGGTTTTAAGACCCAGTACTTC. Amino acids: CASSLGTSGFKTQYF.

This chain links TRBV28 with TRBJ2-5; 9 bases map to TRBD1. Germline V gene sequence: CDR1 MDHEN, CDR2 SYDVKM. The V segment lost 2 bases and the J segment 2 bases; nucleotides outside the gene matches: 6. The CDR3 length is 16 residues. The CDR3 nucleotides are TGTGCCAGCAGTTTAATGGACAGGGGTAAACAAGAGACCCAGTACTTC. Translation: CASSLMDRGKQETQYF.

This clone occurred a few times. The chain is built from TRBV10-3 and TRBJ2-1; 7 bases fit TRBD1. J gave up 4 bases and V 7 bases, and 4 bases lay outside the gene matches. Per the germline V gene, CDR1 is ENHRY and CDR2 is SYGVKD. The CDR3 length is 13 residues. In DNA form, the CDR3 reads TGTGCCATCACCCCGGGACAGTACAATGAGCAGTTCTTC. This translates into CAITPGQYNEQFF.

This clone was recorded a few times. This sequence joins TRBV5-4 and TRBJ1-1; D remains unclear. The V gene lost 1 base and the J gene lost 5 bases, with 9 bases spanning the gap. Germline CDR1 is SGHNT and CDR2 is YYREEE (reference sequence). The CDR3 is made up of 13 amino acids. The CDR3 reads CASSLPQLTEAFF. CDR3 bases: TGTGCCAGCAGCTTGCCGCAGTTAACTGAAGCTTTCTTT.

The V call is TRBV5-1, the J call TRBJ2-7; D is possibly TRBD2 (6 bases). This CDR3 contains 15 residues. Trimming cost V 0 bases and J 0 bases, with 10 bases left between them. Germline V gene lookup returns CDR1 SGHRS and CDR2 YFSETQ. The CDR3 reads CASSLAAGSSYEQYF. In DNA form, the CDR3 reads TGCGCCAGCAGCTTGGCCGCGGGAAGCTCCTACGAGCAGTACTTC.

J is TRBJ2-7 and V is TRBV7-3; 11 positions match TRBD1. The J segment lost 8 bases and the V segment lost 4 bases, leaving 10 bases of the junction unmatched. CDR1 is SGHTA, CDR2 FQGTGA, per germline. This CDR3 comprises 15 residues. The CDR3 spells CASSSQPGQGGKQYF. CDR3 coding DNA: TGTGCCAGCAGCTCCCAACCGGGACAGGGGGGGAAGCAGTACTTC.

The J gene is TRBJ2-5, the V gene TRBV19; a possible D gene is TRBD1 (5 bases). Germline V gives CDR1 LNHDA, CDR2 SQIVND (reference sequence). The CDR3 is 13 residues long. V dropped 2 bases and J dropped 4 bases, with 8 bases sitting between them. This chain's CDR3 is CASSIQQGETQYF. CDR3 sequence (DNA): TGTGCCAGTAGTATACAGCAGGGAGAGACCCAGTACTTC.

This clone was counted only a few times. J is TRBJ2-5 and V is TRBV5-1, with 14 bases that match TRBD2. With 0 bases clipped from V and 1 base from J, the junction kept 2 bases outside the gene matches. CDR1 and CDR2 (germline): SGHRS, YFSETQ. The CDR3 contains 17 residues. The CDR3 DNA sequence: TGCGCCAGCAGCTTGGCCGGACTAGCGGGGGGCCAAGAGACCCAGTACTTC. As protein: CASSLAGLAGGQETQYF.

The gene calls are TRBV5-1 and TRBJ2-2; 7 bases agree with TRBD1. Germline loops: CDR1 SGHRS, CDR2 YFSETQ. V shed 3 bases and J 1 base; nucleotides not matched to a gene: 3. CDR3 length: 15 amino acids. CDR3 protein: CASSSGQQNTGELFF. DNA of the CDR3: TGCGCCAGCAGCTCGGGACAGCAGAACACCGGGGAGCTGTTTTTT.

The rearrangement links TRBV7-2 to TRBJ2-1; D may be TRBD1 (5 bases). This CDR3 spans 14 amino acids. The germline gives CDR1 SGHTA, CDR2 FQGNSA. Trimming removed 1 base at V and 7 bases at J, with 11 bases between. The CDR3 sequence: CASSLGGQRNEQFF. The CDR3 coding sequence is TGTGCCAGCAGCTTAGGGGGCCAGCGAAATGAGCAGTTCTTC.

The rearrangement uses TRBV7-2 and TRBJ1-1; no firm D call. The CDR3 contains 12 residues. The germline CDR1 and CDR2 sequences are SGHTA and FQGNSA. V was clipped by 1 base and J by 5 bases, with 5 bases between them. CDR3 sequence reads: CASSLVRTEAFF. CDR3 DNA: TGTGCCAGCAGCTTAGTGCGGACTGAAGCTTTCTTT.

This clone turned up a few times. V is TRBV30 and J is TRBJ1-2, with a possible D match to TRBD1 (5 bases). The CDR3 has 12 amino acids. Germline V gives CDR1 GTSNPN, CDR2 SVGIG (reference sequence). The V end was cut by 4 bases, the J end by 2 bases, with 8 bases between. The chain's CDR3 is CAWTAGNYGYTF. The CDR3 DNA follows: TGTGCCTGGACGGCAGGGAACTATGGCTACACCTTC.

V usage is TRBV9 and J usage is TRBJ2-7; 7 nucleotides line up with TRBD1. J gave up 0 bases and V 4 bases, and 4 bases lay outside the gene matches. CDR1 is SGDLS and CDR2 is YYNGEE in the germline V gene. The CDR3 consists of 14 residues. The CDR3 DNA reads TGTGCCAGCAGCCTTGGGACAGCCTCCTACGAGCAGTACTTC. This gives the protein CASSLGTASYEQYF.

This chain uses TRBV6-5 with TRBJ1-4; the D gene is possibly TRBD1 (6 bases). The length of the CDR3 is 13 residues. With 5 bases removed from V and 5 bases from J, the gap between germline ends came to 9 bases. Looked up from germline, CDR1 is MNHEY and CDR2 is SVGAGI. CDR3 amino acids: CASSTDRNEKLFF. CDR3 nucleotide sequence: TGTGCCAGCAGTACCGACAGGAATGAAAAACTGTTTTTT.

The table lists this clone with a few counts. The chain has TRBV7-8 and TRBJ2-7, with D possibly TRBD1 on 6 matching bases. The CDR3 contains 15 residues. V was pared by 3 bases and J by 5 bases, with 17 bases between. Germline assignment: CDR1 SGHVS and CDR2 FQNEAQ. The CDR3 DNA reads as TGTGCCAGCAGCTTCCGGGACATGCCATGGGACGAGCAGTACTTC. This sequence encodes CASSFRDMPWDEQYF.

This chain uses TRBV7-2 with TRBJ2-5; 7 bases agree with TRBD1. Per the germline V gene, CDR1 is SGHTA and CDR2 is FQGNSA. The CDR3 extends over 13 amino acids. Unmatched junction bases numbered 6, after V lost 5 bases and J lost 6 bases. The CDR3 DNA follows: TGTGCCAGCAGCCCGGACAGGTGGAAGACCCAGTACTTC. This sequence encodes CASSPDRWKTQYF.

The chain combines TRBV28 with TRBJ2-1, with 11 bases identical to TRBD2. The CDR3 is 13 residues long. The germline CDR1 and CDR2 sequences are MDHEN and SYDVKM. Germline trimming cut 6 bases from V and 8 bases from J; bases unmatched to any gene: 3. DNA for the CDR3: TGTGCCAGCAGACTAGCGGGGGCCGATGAGCAGTTCTTC. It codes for CASRLAGADEQFF.

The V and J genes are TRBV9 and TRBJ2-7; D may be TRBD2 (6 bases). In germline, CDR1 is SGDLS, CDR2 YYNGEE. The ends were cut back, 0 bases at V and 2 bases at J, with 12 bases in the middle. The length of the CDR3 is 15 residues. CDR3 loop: CASSVALGGTYEQYF. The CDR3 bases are TGTGCCAGCAGCGTAGCTCTGGGCGGGACCTACGAGCAGTACTTC.